This T cell receptor (beta chain) was documented in a study of CD8 T cells in ankylosing spondylitis. V was trimmed by 1 base and J by 3 bases, leaving 10 bases between them. Germline V gene lookup returns CDR1 DFQATT and CDR2 SNEGSKA (reference sequence). This CDR3 comprises 13 residues. One entry per CDR3 protein results from TCRdb running MiXCR on the 5' RACE reads. The sample lists about 130,000 distinct CDR3 sequences, around 7% seen once, with approximately 12% in the top ten. In its sample, this clonotype was seen many times. Sequenced material: blood, either unsorted or a sorted T cell fraction (not recorded which). The receptor's source is a male donor with ankylosing spondylitis or in good health (not recorded which). The chain combines TRBV20-1 with TRBJ2-7; D may be TRBD2 (6 bases). In DNA, the CDR3 is TGCAGTGCTAGAGGCGGGACGCGCTACGAGCAGTACTTC. Translating it yields CSARGGTRYEQYF.